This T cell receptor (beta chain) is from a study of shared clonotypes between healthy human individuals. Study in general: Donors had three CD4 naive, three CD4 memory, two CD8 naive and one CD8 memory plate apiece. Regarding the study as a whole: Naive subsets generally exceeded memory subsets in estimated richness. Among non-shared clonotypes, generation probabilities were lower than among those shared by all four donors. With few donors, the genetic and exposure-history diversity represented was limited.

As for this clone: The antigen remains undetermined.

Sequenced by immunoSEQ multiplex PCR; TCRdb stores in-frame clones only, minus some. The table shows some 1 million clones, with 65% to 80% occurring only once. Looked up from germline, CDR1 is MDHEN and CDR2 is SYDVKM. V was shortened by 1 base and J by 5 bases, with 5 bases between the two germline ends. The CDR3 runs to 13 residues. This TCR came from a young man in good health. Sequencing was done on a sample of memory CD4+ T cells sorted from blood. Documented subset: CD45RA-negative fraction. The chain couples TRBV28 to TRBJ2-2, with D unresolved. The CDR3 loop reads CASSLFLTGELFF. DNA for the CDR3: TGTGCCAGCAGTTTATTCCTAACCGGGGAGCTGTTTTTT. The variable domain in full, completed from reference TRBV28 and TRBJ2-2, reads DVKVTQSSRYLVKRTGEKVFLECVQDMDHENMFWYRQDPGLGLRLIYFSYDVKMKEKGDIPEGYSVSREKKERFSLILESASTNQTSMYLCASSLFLTGELFFGEGSRLTVL.